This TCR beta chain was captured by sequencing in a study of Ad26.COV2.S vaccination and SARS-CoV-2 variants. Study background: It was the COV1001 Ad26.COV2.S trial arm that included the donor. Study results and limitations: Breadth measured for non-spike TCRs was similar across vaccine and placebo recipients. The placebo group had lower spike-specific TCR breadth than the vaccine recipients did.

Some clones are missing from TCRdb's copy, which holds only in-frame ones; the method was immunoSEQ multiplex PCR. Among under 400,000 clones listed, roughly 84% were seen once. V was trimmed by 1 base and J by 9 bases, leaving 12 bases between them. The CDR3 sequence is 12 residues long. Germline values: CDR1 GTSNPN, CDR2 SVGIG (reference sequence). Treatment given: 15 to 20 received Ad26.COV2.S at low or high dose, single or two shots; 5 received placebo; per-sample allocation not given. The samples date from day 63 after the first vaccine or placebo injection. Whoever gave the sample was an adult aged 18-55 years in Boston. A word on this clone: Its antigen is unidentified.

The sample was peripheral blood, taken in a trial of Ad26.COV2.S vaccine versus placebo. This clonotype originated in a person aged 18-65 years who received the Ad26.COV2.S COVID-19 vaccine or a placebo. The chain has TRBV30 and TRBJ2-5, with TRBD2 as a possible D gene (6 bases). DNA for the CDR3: TGTGCCTGGAGTGGCGGGGTTTCTTCCCAGTACTTC. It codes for CAWSGGVSSQYF.